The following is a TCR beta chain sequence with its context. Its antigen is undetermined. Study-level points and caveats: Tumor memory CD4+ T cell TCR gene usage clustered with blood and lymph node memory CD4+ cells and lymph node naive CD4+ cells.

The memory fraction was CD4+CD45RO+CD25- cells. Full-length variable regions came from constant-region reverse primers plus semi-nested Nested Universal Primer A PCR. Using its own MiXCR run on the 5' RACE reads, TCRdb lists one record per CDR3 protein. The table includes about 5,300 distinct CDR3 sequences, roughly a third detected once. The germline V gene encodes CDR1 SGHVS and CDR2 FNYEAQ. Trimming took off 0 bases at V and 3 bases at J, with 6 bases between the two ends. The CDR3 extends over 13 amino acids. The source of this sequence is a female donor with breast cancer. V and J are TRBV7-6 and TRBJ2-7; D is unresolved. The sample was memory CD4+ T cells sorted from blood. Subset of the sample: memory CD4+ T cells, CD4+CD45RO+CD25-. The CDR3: CASSLAADYEQYF. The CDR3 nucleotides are TGTGCCAGCAGCTTAGCGGCGGACTACGAGCAGTACTTC.